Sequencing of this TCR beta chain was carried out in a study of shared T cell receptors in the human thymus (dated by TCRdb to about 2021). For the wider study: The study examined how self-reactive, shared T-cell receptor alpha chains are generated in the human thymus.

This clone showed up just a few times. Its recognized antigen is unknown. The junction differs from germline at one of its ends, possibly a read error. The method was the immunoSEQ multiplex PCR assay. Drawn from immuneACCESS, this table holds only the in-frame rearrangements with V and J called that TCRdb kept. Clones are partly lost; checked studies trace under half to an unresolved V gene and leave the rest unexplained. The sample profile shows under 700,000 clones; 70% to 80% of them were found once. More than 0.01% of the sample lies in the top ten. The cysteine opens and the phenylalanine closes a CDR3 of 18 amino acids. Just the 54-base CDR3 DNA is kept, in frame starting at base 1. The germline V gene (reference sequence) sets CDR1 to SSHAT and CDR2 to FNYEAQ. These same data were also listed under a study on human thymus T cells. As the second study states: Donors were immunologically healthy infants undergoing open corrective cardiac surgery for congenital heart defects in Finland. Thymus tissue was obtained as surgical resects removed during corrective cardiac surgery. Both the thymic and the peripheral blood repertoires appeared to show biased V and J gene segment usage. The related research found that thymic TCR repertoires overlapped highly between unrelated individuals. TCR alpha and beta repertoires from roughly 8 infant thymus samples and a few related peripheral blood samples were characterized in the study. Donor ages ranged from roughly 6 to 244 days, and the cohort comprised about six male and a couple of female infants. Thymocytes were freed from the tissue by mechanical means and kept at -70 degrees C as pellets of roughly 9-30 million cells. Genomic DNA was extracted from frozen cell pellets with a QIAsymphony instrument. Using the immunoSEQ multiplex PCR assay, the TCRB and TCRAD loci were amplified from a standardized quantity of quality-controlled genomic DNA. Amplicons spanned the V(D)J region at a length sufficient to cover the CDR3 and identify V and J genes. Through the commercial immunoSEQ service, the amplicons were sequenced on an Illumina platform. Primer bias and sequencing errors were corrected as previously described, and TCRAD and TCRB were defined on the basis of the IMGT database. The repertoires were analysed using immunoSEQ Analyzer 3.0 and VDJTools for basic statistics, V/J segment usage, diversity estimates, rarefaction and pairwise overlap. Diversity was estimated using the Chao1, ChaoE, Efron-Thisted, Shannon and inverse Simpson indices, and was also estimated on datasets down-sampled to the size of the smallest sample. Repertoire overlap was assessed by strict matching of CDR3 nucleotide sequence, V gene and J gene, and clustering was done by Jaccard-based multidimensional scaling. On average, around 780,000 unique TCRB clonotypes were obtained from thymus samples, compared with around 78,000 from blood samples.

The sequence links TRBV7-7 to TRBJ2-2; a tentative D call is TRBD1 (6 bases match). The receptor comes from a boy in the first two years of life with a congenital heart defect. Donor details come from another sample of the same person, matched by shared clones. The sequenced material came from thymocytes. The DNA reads TGTGCTAGCAGCCTCAATCCGGGACACCTGTCGAACACCGGGGAGCTGTTTTTT. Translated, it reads CASSLNPGHLSNTGELFF.